This T cell receptor beta chain was sequenced in a study of T cells in Graves' hyperthyroidism and ophthalmopathy. Study findings and constraints: In validation, the model predicted ophthalmopathy. These predictions came a median approximately 6.5 months before onset.

This clonotype has a single count. Its target is not known. Amplified TCR beta CDR3 regions derived from RNA transcripts. Carried out on the TCR CDR3, a first-round RT-PCR used the HTBI primer set. MiXCR was run by TCRdb on the multiplex PCR reads, yielding one entry per CDR3 protein. Of roughly 180,000 distinct CDR3 sequences in the sample, 15% to 20% were seen once. Graves' hyperthyroidism qualified as stable when ophthalmopathy did not progress within 18 months. Extraction of PBMCs used 10 ml of fresh peripheral blood. Germline-derived CDR1 and CDR2 are LNHNV and YYDKDF (reference sequence). The CDR3 is 16 amino acids. Germline trimming cut 0 bases from V and 7 bases from J; bases unmatched to any gene: 6.

The receptor was isolated from a woman in her fifties or sixties with Graves' hyperthyroidism. Sequencing input: blood. The chain employs TRBV15 and TRBJ2-3; 11 bases line up with TRBD2. The CDR3 DNA follows: TGTGCCACCAGCAGAGATACTCTAGCGGGGGGTAATACGCAGTATTTT. Translated, it gives CATSRDTLAGGNTQYF.